This paragraph reports one TCR beta chain. Its antigen is not known. The data stem from a study of post-analysis software for immune sequencing data. Study-level findings and limits: Batch-mates among the samples co-clustered strongly by F measure. Comparison of patients with controls showed about 5 TRBV segments more frequent in patients, TRBV5-6, TRBV5-1 and TRBV20-1 among them. People with multiple sclerosis had a significantly lower normalized Chao1 diversity than controls did.

Carried by the TCR beta cDNA libraries were unique molecular identifiers. Input of about 0.95 to 11 million T cells yielded around 500,000 cDNA molecules. TCRdb passed the PCR reads through MiXCR, listing each CDR3 protein once. This table holds some 700,000 distinct CDR3 sequences, roughly three fifths found once. This CDR3 has 15 amino acids. Looked up from germline, CDR1 is MNHEY and CDR2 is SMNVEV (reference sequence). Sequencing was performed on blood. The chain has TRBV27 and TRBJ2-7; D perhaps matches TRBD2 (5 bases). Near its end, the DNA agrees better with TRBJ2-5, so the J call may be wrong. The clonotype was recovered from a girl aged 2-15 years with multiple sclerosis. The CDR3 coding sequence is TGTGCCAGCTCGCCGACGAGGGTTGTGTCAGAGACCCAGTACTTC. Translation gives CASSPTRVVSETQYF.